This T cell receptor beta chain appears in the sequencing data of a study of cytomegalovirus exposure and HLA in healthy donors. PCR involved 60 Vbeta and 13 Jbeta primers. TCRdb keeps only in-frame clones here, not all; method: immunoSEQ multiplex PCR. The sample lists roughly 240,000 clones, approximately 84% occurring once. V lost 0 bases and J lost 1, with 10 bases in between. The CDR3 has 16 residues. The TCR originated in a girl aged 2-10 years in good health and CMV-seronegative. The sequenced sample consisted of PBMCs. This chain links TRBV6-7 with TRBJ1-3; no firm D call. TRBV6-7 is an open reading frame whose function is uncertain. The CDR3 loop reads CASSYSSRESGNTIYF. CDR3 bases: TGTGCCAGCAGTTACTCGAGCCGGGAATCTGGAAACACCATATATTTT.